The source of this T cell receptor beta chain is a study of T cells after posttransplantation cyclophosphamide. General study points: Recipient CMV seropositivity and CMV reactivation strongly tracked TRB clonality.

The CDR3 consists of 16 residues. J gave up 4 bases and V 2 bases, and 8 bases lay outside the gene matches. Germline V gene sequence: CDR1 GTSNPN, CDR2 SVGIG (reference sequence). Comment on this clone: Its antigen is not known.

Measured with immunoSEQ multiplex PCR; TCRdb has only the in-frame clones, and not every one. The sample contains 28,000 or so clones, 86% of which appear only once. The chain links TRBV30 to TRBJ2-6, with TRBD1 identical over 7 bases. The source material was PBMCs. The TCR was taken from a man aged 50-59 years. The CDR3 coding sequence is TGTGCCTGGAGTAAAATCACAGGGGCCGGGGCCAACGTCCTGACTTTC. The encoded protein is CAWSKITGAGANVLTF.